The entry that follows covers one TCR beta chain sequence. This sample was taken from a study of T cells expressing NK-cell markers. Whole-study context: CD3+CD56+NKG2C+, CD3+CD56+NKG2C- and CD3+CD56-NKG2C+ T cells, once sorted, supplied the TCR beta repertoires. The authors sequenced eight donors, of whom seven were HCMV-seropositive and one was seronegative.

Germline assignment: CDR1 SGHAT and CDR2 FQNNGV. This CDR3 is 14 amino acids long. Generation of TCR beta cDNA was performed by 5'RACE template switching incorporating UMIs. TCRdb reprocessed the 5' RACE reads and stores each CDR3 protein as one record, lacking DNA. The ten top clones account for around 5%, within a sample of 350,000 to 450,000 distinct CDR3 sequences. This TCR came from a man aged 18 to 69 in good health. The rearrangement joins TRBV11-2 to TRBJ1-2; the D call from TCRdb, TRBD1, cannot be confirmed without DNA. Sequenced input: blood T cells: a sorted CD56 or NKG2C T cell subset, CD4+ or CD8+ T cells, or bulk PBMC T cells (not recorded which). The chain's CDR3 is CASSLEIPGYGYTF.